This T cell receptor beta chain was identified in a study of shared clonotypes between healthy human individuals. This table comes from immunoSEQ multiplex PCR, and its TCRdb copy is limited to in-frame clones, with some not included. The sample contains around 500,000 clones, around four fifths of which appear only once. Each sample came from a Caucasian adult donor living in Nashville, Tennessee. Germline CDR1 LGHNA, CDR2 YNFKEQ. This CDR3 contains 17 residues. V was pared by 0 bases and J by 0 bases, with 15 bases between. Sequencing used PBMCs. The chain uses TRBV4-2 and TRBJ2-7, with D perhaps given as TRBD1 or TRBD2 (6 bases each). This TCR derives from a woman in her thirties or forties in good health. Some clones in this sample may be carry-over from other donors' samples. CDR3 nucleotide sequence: TGTGCCAGCAGCCAAGAGGGGGGCGGGGCCCCCTCCTACGAGCAGTACTTC. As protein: CASSQEGGGAPSYEQYF.